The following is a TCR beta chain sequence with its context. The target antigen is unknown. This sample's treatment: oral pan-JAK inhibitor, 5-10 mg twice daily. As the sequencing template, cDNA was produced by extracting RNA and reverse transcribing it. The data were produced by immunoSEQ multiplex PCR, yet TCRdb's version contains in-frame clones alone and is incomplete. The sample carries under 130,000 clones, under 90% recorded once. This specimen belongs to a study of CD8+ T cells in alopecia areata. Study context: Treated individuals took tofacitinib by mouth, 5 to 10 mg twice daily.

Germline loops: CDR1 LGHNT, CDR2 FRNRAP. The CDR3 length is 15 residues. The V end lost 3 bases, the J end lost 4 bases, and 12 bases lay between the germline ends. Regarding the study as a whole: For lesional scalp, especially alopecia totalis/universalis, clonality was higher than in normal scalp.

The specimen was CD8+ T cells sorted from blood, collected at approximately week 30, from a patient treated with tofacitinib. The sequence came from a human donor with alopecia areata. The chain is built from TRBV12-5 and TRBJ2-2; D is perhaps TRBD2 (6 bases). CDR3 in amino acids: CASGFTRRGTGELFF. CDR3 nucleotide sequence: TGTGCTAGTGGTTTTACCAGGCGGGGCACCGGGGAGCTGTTTTTT.